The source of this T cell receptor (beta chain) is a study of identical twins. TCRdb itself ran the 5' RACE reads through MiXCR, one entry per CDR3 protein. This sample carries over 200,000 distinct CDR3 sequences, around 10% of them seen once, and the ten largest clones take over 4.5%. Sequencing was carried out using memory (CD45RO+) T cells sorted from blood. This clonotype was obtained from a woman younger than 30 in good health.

The CDR3 is CASSLQYRDTQYF. The CDR3 region has the DNA TGTGCCAGCAGCTTACAATACCGGGATACGCAGTATTTT. This chain connects TRBV7-7 to TRBJ2-3; D remains ambiguous. Trimming stripped 2 bases from V and 6 bases from J, with 9 bases between. CDR3 length: 13 amino acids. Germline V CDR1 and CDR2: SSHAT, FNYEAQ (reference sequence).